This TCR beta chain was sequenced for a study of human T cells and chemical hapten exposure. Sample time point: pre-sensitization, week 0. This sample's treatment: therapeutic diphenylcyclopropenone sensitization with weekly scalp DPC. CDR1 and CDR2 (germline): SGHTA, FQGNSA. This CDR3 spans 12 amino acids. The ends were cut back, 5 bases at V and 9 bases at J, with 13 bases in the middle. Via MiXCR, TCRdb re-called the RACE reads, giving one row per CDR3 protein. The table includes some 250,000 distinct CDR3 sequences, over 7.5% detected once. Sequencing used whole blood, obtained in connection with sensitization to the hapten diphenylcyclopropenone (DPC). This chain connects TRBV7-2 to TRBJ2-5, with TRBD2 as a possible D gene (5 bases). The TCR sequence derives from a man aged 18-30 years with alopecia areata. Some clones in this sample may be carry-over from other donors' samples. The DNA for the CDR3 is TGTGCCAGCAGCCAACGGACTTCTCCCCAGTACTTC. Encoded protein: CASSQRTSPQYF.